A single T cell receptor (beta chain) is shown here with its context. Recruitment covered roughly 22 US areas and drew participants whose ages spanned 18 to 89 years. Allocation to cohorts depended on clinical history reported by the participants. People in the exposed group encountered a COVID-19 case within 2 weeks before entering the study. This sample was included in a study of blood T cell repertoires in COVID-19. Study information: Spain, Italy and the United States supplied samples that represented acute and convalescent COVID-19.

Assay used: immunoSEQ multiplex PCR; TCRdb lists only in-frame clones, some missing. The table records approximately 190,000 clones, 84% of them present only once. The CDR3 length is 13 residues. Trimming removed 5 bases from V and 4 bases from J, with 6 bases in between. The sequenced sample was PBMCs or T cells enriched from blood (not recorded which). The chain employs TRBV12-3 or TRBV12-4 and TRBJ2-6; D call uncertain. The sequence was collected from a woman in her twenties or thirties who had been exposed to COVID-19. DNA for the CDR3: TGTGCCAGCAGTCGAGCCGGGGCCAACGTCCTGACTTTC. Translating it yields CASSRAGANVLTF.